This entry concerns a single T cell receptor (beta chain). The antigen remains undetermined. The CDR3 sequence is 16 residues long. Trimming at V came to 0 bases and at J to 7 bases, leaving 11 bases not matched to a gene. Per germline, CDR1 MNHEY and CDR2 SMNVEV (reference sequence). This specimen comes from a study of cytomegalovirus exposure and HLA in healthy donors. Study findings and constraints: In vitro work confirmed that a few CMV-associated chains recognize CMV antigens. A later look showed TCR association rates differing by HLA locus, highest for DRB1 and lowest for HLA-C.

A multiplex PCR was run with 60 Vbeta primers and 13 Jbeta primers. TCRdb keeps only in-frame clones here, not all; method: immunoSEQ multiplex PCR. The sample yields under 200,000 clones, more than 65% seen once. This rearrangement joins TRBV27 to TRBJ1-2; 7 bases map to TRBD1. The sequenced sample was PBMCs. The origin of this receptor is a middle-aged man in good health and CMV-seronegative. CDR3 sequence: CASSLSWRGRDGGYTF. In DNA form, the CDR3 reads TGTGCCAGCAGTTTATCGTGGAGGGGGCGAGATGGTGGCTACACCTTC.